A selection of T cell receptor beta chains follows, all from one sample in a study of Ad26.COV2.S vaccination and SARS-CoV-2 variants. Sequencing used immunoSEQ multiplex PCR; TCRdb keeps in-frame clones, though not all of them. The table records hundreds of thousands of clones, around nine tenths of them present only once. The input for sequencing was peripheral blood, taken in a trial of Ad26.COV2.S vaccine versus placebo. The origin of the receptors is a person aged 18-65 years who received the Ad26.COV2.S COVID-19 vaccine or a placebo. The CDR3 runs from the conserved cysteine through the conserved F or W. Fields, in order: J gene, clone size, D gene, V gene, CDR3 protein, CDR3 DNA. D genes are given only for firm matches. Only part of the rows carry a size: once, few, many, or a class if the clone is expanded.

>TRBJ2-3|-|TRBD2|TRBV5-1
CASSLAGVGTDTQYF
TGCGCCAGCAGCTTAGCGGGAGTAGGAACAGATACGCAGTATTTT
>TRBJ2-3|-|-|TRBV7-2
CASSLAAGTSTDTQYF
TGTGCCAGCAGCTTAGCAGCCGGGACTAGCACAGATACGCAGTATTTT
>TRBJ2-5|-|TRBD1|TRBV28
CASSQNRGIGETQYF
TGTGCCAGCAGCCAAAACAGGGGTATTGGAGAGACCCAGTACTTC
>TRBJ2-3|-|-|TRBV2
CASSEISLASDTQYF
TGTGCCAGCAGTGAAATCTCGCTAGCTTCAGATACGCAGTATTTT
>TRBJ2-5|once|TRBD2|TRBV5-1
CASSLLAGVQETQYF
TGCGCCAGCAGCTTACTAGCGGGAGTGCAGGAGACCCAGTACTTC
>TRBJ1-4|-|-|TRBV3-1/TRBV3-2
CASSETGYGEKLFF
TGTGCCAGCAGTGAAACAGGGTATGGAGAAAAACTGTTTTTT
>TRBJ2-7|-|TRBD1|TRBV7-9
CASSSYTGQSYEQYF
TGTGCCAGCAGCTCCTACACGGGACAGAGCTACGAGCAGTACTTC
>TRBJ2-1|-|TRBD2|TRBV6-1
CASSELASGLYNEQFF
TGTGCCAGCAGTGAATTGGCTAGCGGATTATACAATGAGCAGTTCTTC
>TRBJ2-1|-|-|TRBV28
CASRNLASSYNEQFF
TGTGCCAGCAGGAATCTAGCCAGCTCCTACAATGAGCAGTTCTTC
>TRBJ1-1|-|-|TRBV10-2
CASSFSQGDTEAFF
TGCGCCAGCAGTTTCTCCCAAGGAGACACTGAAGCTTTCTTT
>TRBJ2-2|-|TRBD2|TRBV9
CASSVGGLAVTGELFF
TGTGCCAGCAGCGTAGGGGGACTAGCCGTCACCGGGGAGCTGTTTTTT
>TRBJ2-1|-|TRBD1|TRBV4-1
CASSQDRGYEQFF
TGCGCCAGCAGCCAGGACAGGGGCTATGAGCAGTTCTTC
>TRBJ1-1|-|-|TRBV19
CASSIRAVDGMNTEAFF
TGTGCCAGTAGTATAAGGGCGGTAGACGGGATGAACACTGAAGCTTTCTTT
>TRBJ2-1|once|TRBD1|TRBV24-1
CATSDSDRGEQFF
TGTGCCACCAGTGACTCCGACAGGGGCGAGCAGTTCTTC
>TRBJ2-1|-|TRBD2|TRBV25-1
CASILSGRAGNEQFF
TGTGCCAGCATCCTCAGCGGGAGGGCCGGCAATGAGCAGTTCTTC
>TRBJ2-1|once|TRBD2|TRBV29-1
CSVAAGSYNEQFF
TGCAGCGTTGCAGCGGGGTCGTACAATGAGCAGTTCTTC
>TRBJ2-7|-|-|TRBV9
CASSAVGGQQYF
TGTGCCAGCAGCGCCGTTGGGGGCCAACAGTACTTC
>TRBJ1-1|-|-|TRBV4-2
CASSQDLRGGYTEAFF
TGTGCCAGCAGCCAAGATCTCCGGGGGGGGTACACTGAAGCTTTCTTT
>TRBJ2-2|-|TRBD2|TRBV30
CACYPGGTGELFF
TGTGCCTGTTACCCGGGAGGGACCGGGGAGCTGTTTTTT
>TRBJ2-5|-|-|TRBV11-3
CASSLSPRSRDPSCQETQYF
TGTGCCAGCAGCTTATCTCCACGGAGCAGAGACCCATCATGCCAAGAGACCCAGTACTTC
>TRBJ1-2|-|TRBD1|TRBV10-3
CAISETGGLYGYTF
TGTGCCATCAGTGAAACAGGGGGCTTGTATGGCTACACCTTC
>TRBJ2-7|-|-|TRBV4-1
CASSQVSWQGSYEQYF
TGCGCCAGCAGCCAAGTATCCTGGCAGGGCTCCTACGAGCAGTACTTC
>TRBJ2-1|-|-|TRBV7-6
CASSRRPGVTDEQFF
TGTGCCAGCAGCCGGCGCCCGGGAGTCACAGATGAGCAGTTCTTC
>TRBJ2-7|-|-|TRBV4-3
CASSQGPTYEQYF
TGCGCCAGCAGCCAAGGGCCGACCTACGAGCAGTACTTC
>TRBJ2-7|-|-|TRBV5-4
CASFRQDGEQYF
TGTGCCAGCTTTAGACAGGATGGCGAGCAGTACTTC
>TRBJ1-4|-|-|TRBV5-1
CASSLGREGEKLFF
TGCGCCAGCAGCTTGGGCAGGGAAGGTGAAAAACTGTTTTTT
>TRBJ2-1|-|-|TRBV4-3
CASSQVAGSAYNEQFF
TGCGCCAGCAGCCAAGTCGCCGGGAGTGCCTACAATGAGCAGTTCTTC
>TRBJ2-5|-|TRBD1|TRBV19
CASSIVQGAETQYF
TGTGCCAGTAGTATAGTACAGGGGGCGGAGACCCAGTACTTC
>TRBJ1-1|-|-|TRBV14
CASSQVDGLTAFF
TGTGCCAGCAGCCAAGTCGACGGCCTCACAGCTTTCTTT
>TRBJ2-2|-|TRBD1|TRBV18
CASSPPEQGYTGELFF
TGTGCCAGCTCACCACCAGAACAGGGGTATACCGGGGAGCTGTTTTTT
>TRBJ1-3|-|-|TRBV25-1
CASSPHLGGPGNTIYF
TGTGCCAGCAGTCCCCATTTGGGTGGGCCTGGAAACACCATATATTTT
>TRBJ2-3|-|TRBD1|TRBV19
CASSPPSAGGDEDTQYF
TGTGCCAGTAGCCCTCCCTCCGCAGGGGGAGATGAAGATACGCAGTATTTT
>TRBJ2-1|-|TRBD2|TRBV7-2
CASSLSGSLGNEQFF
TGTGCCAGCAGCCTTAGCGGGAGTCTCGGCAATGAGCAGTTCTTC
>TRBJ2-7|-|TRBD1|TRBV30
CAWSRADRGHEQYF
TGTGCCTGGAGCCGCGCAGACAGGGGCCACGAGCAGTACTTC
>TRBJ2-2|-|-|TRBV12-3/TRBV12-4
CASSYTVAGELFF
TGTGCCAGCAGTTACACGGTCGCCGGGGAGCTGTTTTTT
>TRBJ2-1|-|TRBD1|TRBV6-5
CASSYTGVGNEQFF
TGTGCCAGCAGTTATACAGGGGTGGGGAATGAGCAGTTCTTC
>TRBJ2-3|-|TRBD2|TRBV6-2/TRBV6-3
CASSYRFTSGTDTQYF
TGTGCCAGCAGTTACAGGTTTACTAGCGGGACAGATACGCAGTATTTT
>TRBJ1-6|-|TRBD1|TRBV5-6
CASSDRVYNSPLHF
TGTGCCAGCAGTGACAGGGTCTATAATTCACCCCTCCACTTT
>TRBJ2-7|-|-|TRBV28
CASSPLAPAYEQYF
TGTGCCAGCAGTCCCCTAGCGCCAGCCTACGAGCAGTACTTC
>TRBJ2-6|-|-|TRBV25-1
CASSPLQGRGANVLTF
TGTGCCAGCAGTCCACTCCAGGGTCGCGGGGCCAACGTCCTGACTTTC
>TRBJ2-1|-|TRBD2|TRBV4-3
CASSQVGGRDYEQFF
TGCGCCAGCAGCCAAGTAGGCGGGAGGGACTATGAGCAGTTCTTC
>TRBJ1-1|-|TRBD1|TRBV28
CASSLHSGGPTEAFF
TGTGCCAGCAGTTTACATTCAGGGGGACCCACTGAAGCTTTCTTT
>TRBJ2-1|-|TRBD2|TRBV11-2
CASSLDGTSGRYNEQFF
TGTGCCAGCAGCTTAGATGGGACTAGCGGGAGGTACAATGAGCAGTTCTTC
>TRBJ1-2|-|-|TRBV2
CASSEKGYGGGYTF
TGTGCCAGCAGTGAAAAGGGTTACGGGGGAGGCTACACCTTC
>TRBJ2-3|once|-|TRBV9
CASSVGGGTGNTQYF
TGTGCCAGCAGCGTAGGAGGGGGTACGGGAAATACGCAGTATTTT
>TRBJ1-2|-|TRBD1|TRBV30
CAWSVPTGGGNGYTF
TGTGCCTGGAGTGTCCCGACAGGGGGCGGAAATGGCTACACCTTC
>TRBJ2-1|-|TRBD1|TRBV19
CASSTAGWAGGLRNEQFF
TGTGCCAGTAGTACGGCGGGTTGGGCAGGGGGCTTAAGGAATGAGCAGTTCTTC
>TRBJ1-6|-|TRBD1|TRBV11-2
CASRGDRVDSPLHF
TGTGCCAGCAGGGGGGACAGGGTAGATTCACCCCTCCACTTT
>TRBJ1-6|-|-|TRBV21-1
CASSKVVRGHGTPLHF
TGTGCCAGCAGCAAAGTAGTCCGAGGCCACGGGACACCCCTCCACTTT
>TRBJ1-2|-|TRBD1|TRBV6-5
CASSSGTGHGYTF
TGTGCCAGCAGCTCCGGGACAGGGCATGGCTACACCTTC
>TRBJ1-2|-|-|TRBV11-2
CASSLGPEGSYGYTF
TGTGCCAGCAGCTTAGGGCCGGAGGGAAGCTATGGCTACACCTTC
>TRBJ1-6|-|-|TRBV27
CASSPRLNSPLHF
TGTGCCAGCAGTCCACGTCTTAATTCACCCCTCCACTTT
>TRBJ2-7|-|TRBD2|TRBV6-5
CASSRGLADEQYF
TGTGCCAGCAGCCGGGGACTAGCGGACGAGCAGTACTTC
>TRBJ1-1|once|-|TRBV9
CASSVTGNTEAFF
TGTGCCAGCAGCGTAACAGGAAACACTGAAGCTTTCTTT
>TRBJ1-1|-|-|TRBV28
CASYSSRGPYTEAFF
TGTGCCAGCTATTCGAGCAGGGGTCCTTACACTGAAGCTTTCTTT
>TRBJ1-5|-|-|TRBV7-2
CASSLYTPLSDRPQHF
TGTGCCAGCAGCTTATACACCCCCCTGTCAGATCGGCCCCAGCATTTT
>TRBJ2-6|-|-|TRBV9
CASSPTGFAGGANVLTF
TGTGCCAGCAGCCCAACAGGGTTTGCGGGTGGGGCCAACGTCCTGACTTTC
>TRBJ1-5|-|-|TRBV19
CASSSVTGISNQPQHF
TGTGCCAGTAGTTCAGTCACAGGGATTAGCAATCAGCCCCAGCATTTT
>TRBJ1-1|-|-|TRBV2
CASSTDSPKGFF
TGTGCCAGCAGTACGGACAGCCCCAAAGGTTTCTTT
>TRBJ1-1|-|-|TRBV27
CASSLFHGGNTEAFF
TGTGCCAGCAGTTTATTCCATGGAGGGAACACTGAAGCTTTCTTT